This T cell receptor beta chain is from a study of T cells after yellow fever vaccination. Across the study: With SMART-Seq v4 Ultra Low Input, the fractions containing low cell numbers were prepared.

A note on this clonotype: Its antigen is undetermined.

TCRdb independently ran MiXCR on the 5' RACE reads; one entry per CDR3 protein. The data contain about 110,000 distinct CDR3 sequences, 6.5% to 9% of them seen just once; the ten biggest clones take up about 25%. Findings of the study overall: Weaker, the secondary response had a peak occurring faster, on day 5 versus 15. At around 96% for CD4 and about 91% for CD8, most primary-vaccination clones showed up again after the booster. Only a minor proportion of clonotypes was detected across both CD4 and CD8 compartments.

The input for sequencing was CD8+ T cells sorted from PBMCs, taken 45 days after the yellow fever booster vaccination. This TCR was sampled from a man aged 25-45 years who received the YFV17D yellow fever vaccine.

The CDR3: CASRPGLAGPEQYF. The CDR3 DNA reads as TGTGCCAGCAGACCGGGACTAGCGGGACCCGAGCAGTACTTC. The chain is built from TRBV6-2 or TRBV6-3 and TRBJ2-7; 13 bases are a match to TRBD2. CDR1 and CDR2 (germline): MNHEY, SVGEGT. This CDR3 comprises 14 residues. The V segment lost 6 bases and the J segment 6 bases; nucleotides outside the gene matches: 5.